This T cell receptor beta chain was captured by sequencing in a study of identical twins. This clonotype was picked up a small number of times. TCRdb called the 5' RACE reads again in MiXCR, with one record for every CDR3 protein. The sample records about 430,000 distinct CDR3 sequences, under 20% being singletons. With 5 bases clipped from V and 1 base from J, the junction kept 4 bases outside the gene matches. CDR3 size: 14 residues. CDR1 and CDR2 (germline): DFQATT, SNEGSKA (reference sequence). The TCR was taken from a man aged 45-65 years in good health. This chain uses TRBV20-1 with TRBJ2-7; 11 bases agree with TRBD2. Sequenced: naive T cells sorted from blood. CDR3 DNA: TGCAGTGCTTTCCGACTAGCGGGGTCCTACGAGCAGTACTTC. Translating it yields CSAFRLAGSYEQYF.